A selection of T cell receptor beta chains follows, all from one sample in a study of PD-1 blockade in classical Hodgkin lymphoma. Using immunoSEQ multiplex PCR, the repertoire was profiled, and TCRdb retains in-frame clones only, with some absent. The top ten hold about 9.4% of the sample, which has roughly 39,000 clones, around 80% seen once. The specimen comprised peripheral blood mononuclear cells (PBMCs), sampled before the fourth cycle of nivolumab. Source of these receptors: a human donor with classical Hodgkin lymphoma. The CDR3 runs from the conserved cysteine through the conserved F or W. A D gene is named only where the DNA matches it firmly. Rows may omit the clone size; those that give it use once, few, many or a size class.

size	V	J	D	DNA	CDR3
.	TRBV19	TRBJ2-3	.	TGTGCCAGTAGTATTGGAAAGGGCACAGATACGCAGTATTTT	CASSIGKGTDTQYF
.	TRBV15	TRBJ2-1	.	TGTGCCACCAGCAGAGATTTTGAGCAGTTCTTC	CATSRDFEQFF
few	TRBV7-2	TRBJ2-7	TRBD1	TGTGCCAGCAGCCGGGACAGGGTCTCCGAGCAGTACTTC	CASSRDRVSEQYF
medium-sized	TRBV6-1	TRBJ2-7	.	TGTGCCAGCACAGTTCAGACCAGCTCCTACGAGCAGTACTTC	CASTVQTSSYEQYF
.	TRBV7-7	TRBJ2-3	TRBD2	TGTGCTAGCAGCCCCACCGGGGGGGAGCCTAGCACAGATACGCAGTATTTT	CASSPTGGEPSTDTQYF
medium-sized	TRBV19	TRBJ1-5	TRBD1	TGTGCCAGTACTATAGGGACAGGGGCGAGGGGTCAGCCCCAGCATTTT	CASTIGTGARGQPQHF
.	TRBV19	TRBJ2-2	.	TGTGCCAGTAGTATACTAGCTAGAACGAACACCGGGGAGCTGTTTTTT	CASSILARTNTGELFF
.	TRBV5-1	TRBJ2-3	.	TGCGCCAGCAGTCCGATAACCCCGGGAACAGATACGCAGTATTTT	CASSPITPGTDTQYF
once	TRBV2	TRBJ2-7	.	TGTGCCAGCGAGGGGAGAACAACTTCCATTACTATTTACGAGCAGTACTTC	CASEGRTTSITIYEQYF
.	TRBV29-1	TRBJ2-3	.	TGCAGCGTTGTAGAGGGACTTCACACAGATACGCAGTATTTT	CSVVEGLHTDTQYF
.	TRBV19	TRBJ1-5	TRBD1	TGTGCCAGTAGTACCGGACAGGGTTTGAGCAATCAGCCCCAGCATTTT	CASSTGQGLSNQPQHF
.	TRBV5-4	TRBJ2-7	.	TGTGCCAGCAGCTTGGCGATGGGGCAGGGGAGCTACGAGCAGTACTTC	CASSLAMGQGSYEQYF
.	TRBV4-1	TRBJ2-2	TRBD2	TGCGCCAGCAGCCAAGTAGCGGGGGGTACCGGGGAGCTGTTTTTT	CASSQVAGGTGELFF
.	TRBV6-1	TRBJ2-7	.	TGTGCCAGCATTGGGGGTCCCTACGAGCAGTACTTC	CASIGGPYEQYF
.	TRBV6-5	TRBJ2-6	.	TGTGCCAGCAGTTATGCGGGCTTTGGGGCCAACGTCCTGACTTTC	CASSYAGFGANVLTF
.	TRBV5-5	TRBJ1-6	.	TGTGCCAGCAGCAAACCCAGAGGCTATAATTCACCCCTCCACTTT	CASSKPRGYNSPLHF
.	TRBV5-6	TRBJ1-4	TRBD1	TGTGCCAGCAGCTTTTTACAGGGGACTAATGAAGAACTGTTTTTT	CASSFLQGTNEELFF
.	TRBV27	TRBJ2-7	.	TGTGCCAGCAGTTTAGGTCGGGGTAGCTCCTACGAGCAGTACTTC	CASSLGRGSSYEQYF
.	TRBV18	TRBJ1-3	.	TGTGCCAGCTCACCCCGACCCCTCAACACCATGCGCTCTGGAAACACCATATATTTT	CASSPRPLNTMRSGNTIYF
.	TRBV5-4	TRBJ2-1	.	TGTGCCAGCAGCTCAGACAGATACAATGAGCAGTTCTTC	CASSSDRYNEQFF
.	TRBV19	TRBJ1-2	.	TGTGCCAGTAGTTGGAGGACGGAGAACTATGGCTACACCTTC	CASSWRTENYGYTF
.	TRBV15	TRBJ2-1	.	TGTGCCACCAGCAGAGTCGTTCCAGGCAATGAGCAGTTCTTC	CATSRVVPGNEQFF
.	TRBV6-6	TRBJ2-4	TRBD1	TGTGCCAGCAGTCTCGGACAGGGAGGTAACATTCAGTACTTC	CASSLGQGGNIQYF
few	TRBV6-1	TRBJ1-2	.	TGTGCCAGCAGTGACAGGTACTATGGCTACACCTTC	CASSDRYYGYTF
.	TRBV7-7	TRBJ2-2	.	TGTGCTAGCAGCTTACAACAAAGGGGGGCCGGGGAGCTGTTTTTT	CASSLQQRGAGELFF
once	TRBV5-1	TRBJ2-1	.	TGCGCCAGCAGCTGGGCAGGGTACAATGAGCAGTTCTTC	CASSWAGYNEQFF
.	TRBV4-2	TRBJ2-1	TRBD2	TGTGCCAGCAGCCAAGGGACTAGCGCCGGTCGCGAGCAGTTCTTC	CASSQGTSAGREQFF
.	TRBV6-1	TRBJ2-3	TRBD1	TGTGCCAGCAGTGAAGTGTTTGGGACAGGGGCGGATACGCAGTATTTT	CASSEVFGTGADTQYF
once	TRBV18	TRBJ1-5	.	TGTGCCAGCTCACCACCAGGACGGGGTCAGCCCCAGCATTTT	CASSPPGRGQPQHF
.	TRBV9	TRBJ2-7	TRBD1	TGTGCCAGCAGCGTAGACGGACAGGTCTACGAGCAGTACTTC	CASSVDGQVYEQYF
.	TRBV18	TRBJ2-7	.	TGTGCCAGCTCACTAGCGACAGAAGCCTACGAGCAGTACTTC	CASSLATEAYEQYF
.	TRBV12-1	TRBJ1-2	.	TGTGCCAGCAGCTTTCTTGGCCGGAACTATGGCTACACCTTC	CASSFLGRNYGYTF
.	TRBV28	TRBJ1-4	.	TGTGCCAGCAGTGACCGCCCCGGGAGAGAAAAACTGTTTTTT	CASSDRPGREKLFF
.	TRBV6-1	TRBJ2-4	.	TGTGCCAGCACCCAGGGGAGCACTGCCAAAAACATTCAGTACTTC	CASTQGSTAKNIQYF
.	TRBV25-1	TRBJ1-1	.	TGTGCCAGCCTGATTGGGACTGAAGCTTTCTTT	CASLIGTEAFF
once	TRBV18	TRBJ2-2	.	TGTGCCAGCTCACCACCTGCGTCTACCGGGGAGCTGTTTTTT	CASSPPASTGELFF
.	TRBV4-1	TRBJ2-7	TRBD2	TGCGCCAGCAGCCTCCTCCCCGGGACTAGCGGGGGTACTTACGAGCAGTACTTC	CASSLLPGTSGGTYEQYF
few	TRBV5-1	TRBJ2-1	.	TGCGCCAGCAGCCGGGAAGCCCGACGGGCCTTGAGCTCCTACAATGAGCAGTTCTTC	CASSREARRALSSYNEQFF
.	TRBV4-3	TRBJ1-6	TRBD1	TGCGCCAGCAGCCAAGATTGGGCAGGGGGTTCACCCCTCCACTTT	CASSQDWAGGSPLHF
once	TRBV6-1	TRBJ2-3	.	TGTGCCAGCAGTGAACGCCTCGTTTGGGGAGATACGCAGTATTTT	CASSERLVWGDTQYF
.	TRBV7-2	TRBJ1-6	TRBD1	TGTGCCAGCAGCACAGGGGGATTGGGTTCACCCCTCCACTTT	CASSTGGLGSPLHF
.	TRBV30	TRBJ2-1	.	TGTGCCTGGGATGGACGGAAGGCCGAGCAGTTCTTC	CAWDGRKAEQFF
.	TRBV7-2	TRBJ2-2	.	TGTGCCAGCAGCTTAGCCGGGGGCCCGAACACCGGGGAGCTGTTTTTT	CASSLAGGPNTGELFF
.	TRBV5-6	TRBJ1-2	.	TGTGCCAGCAGCTTTATGAGGGACTATGGCTACACCTTC	CASSFMRDYGYTF
few	TRBV7-9	TRBJ1-6	.	TGTGCCAGCAGCTCGGGGTCACCCCTCCACTTT	CASSSGSPLHF
.	TRBV9	TRBJ1-1	.	TGTGCCAGCAGCGCGAGCACGGACAACACTGAAGCTTTCTTT	CASSASTDNTEAFF
.	TRBV2	TRBJ2-1	TRBD2	TGTGCCAGCAGTGAAAAGCGGGGGGGCTCCTACAATGAGCAGTTCTTC	CASSEKRGGSYNEQFF
once	TRBV5-1	TRBJ1-2	TRBD1	TGCGCCAGCAGCTTGGCCACAGGGGAGAGCTATGGCTACACCTTC	CASSLATGESYGYTF
many	TRBV18	TRBJ2-1	.	TGTGCCAGCTCACCTAAGAATGAGCAGTTCTTC	CASSPKNEQFF
.	TRBV10-3	TRBJ1-5	.	TGTGCCATCAGGTCCGCCTACAATCAGCCCCAGCATTTT	CAIRSAYNQPQHF
.	TRBV9	TRBJ2-5	TRBD2	TGTGCCAGCAGCGTAGGGTCTGCGGGGGGGCAGGAGACCCAGTACTTC	CASSVGSAGGQETQYF
.	TRBV9	TRBJ1-6	.	TGTGCCAGCAGCTTTAGAGGGAATTCACCCCTCCACTTT	CASSFRGNSPLHF
.	TRBV10-3	TRBJ2-3	TRBD1	TGTGCCATCAGTGCCTCGCCCGGGACAGGGGGCGCAGATACGCAGTATTTT	CAISASPGTGGADTQYF
.	TRBV10-3	TRBJ1-4	.	TGTGCCATCAGTGGTCAAGGGTCAAAACTGTTTTTT	CAISGQGSKLFF